Below, 13 T cell receptor beta chains from the same sample are listed, as sequenced in a study of cytotoxic CD8 clonotypes in ibrutinib-treated CLL. Profiling relied on immunoSEQ multiplex PCR, and the TCRdb table lists in-frame clones only, not all of them. Among 25,000 to 30,000 clones listed, 55% to 65% were seen once. The sample here was PBMCs, taken before ibrutinib treatment. Receptors originate from a human donor with chronic lymphocytic leukemia.

The chain combines TRBV30 with TRBJ2-5, with 10 bases matching TRBD2. The germline V gene has CDR1 GTSNPN and CDR2 SVGIG (reference sequence). The CDR3 covers 14 residues. V lost 2 bases, J lost 1 base, and 1 base stayed unmatched. The DNA for the CDR3 is TGTGCCTGGAGTCTAGCGGGGGTCCAAGAGACCCAGTACTTC. Its protein product is CAWSLAGVQETQYF.

This CDR3 reads CASSPSVGDSRSYNEQFF. The CDR3 nucleotides are TGTGCCAGCAGCCCTTCCGTGGGGGACTCCCGCTCCTACAATGAGCAGTTCTTC. This sequence joins TRBV11-3 and TRBJ2-1, with TRBD2 as a possible D gene (6 bases). The germline V and J ends were trimmed by 5 bases and 0 bases, with 20 bases remaining between them. The germline V gene has CDR1 SGHNT and CDR2 YENEEA. CDR3 length: 18 residues.

This chain uses TRBV10-2 with TRBJ1-1, with 7 bases that match TRBD1. The germline gives CDR1 WSHSY, CDR2 SAAADI. The CDR3 is made up of 14 amino acids. Germline trimming cut 6 bases from V and 2 bases from J; bases unmatched to any gene: 6. This CDR3 reads CASSARQGNTEAFF. In DNA, the CDR3 is TGCGCCAGCAGCGCCCGACAGGGAAACACTGAAGCTTTCTTT.

This clone is a singleton in its sample. The chain has TRBV18 and TRBJ2-3; no clear D. This CDR3 contains 14 residues. Germline V lookup: CDR1 KGHSH, CDR2 LQKENI. V lost 0 bases to trimming and J lost 4 bases, with 8 bases between them. The CDR3 loop is CASSPPYLSDTQYF. DNA of the CDR3: TGTGCCAGCTCACCACCGTACCTCTCAGATACGCAGTATTTT.

This chain links TRBV7-6 with TRBJ2-1; tentative D call: TRBD1 (6 bases). CDR3 length equals 13 residues. Germline V gene data show CDR1 as SGHVS and CDR2 as FNYEAQ. V lost 6 bases, J lost 10 bases, and 16 bases lay in between. CDR3 region: CASSPETDREQFF. The CDR3 region has the DNA TGTGCCAGCAGTCCAGAGACGGACAGAGAGCAGTTCTTC.

The J gene is TRBJ1-1, the V gene TRBV11-2; perhaps TRBD1 as D (6 bases). Germline assignment: CDR1 SGHAT and CDR2 FQNNGV. The CDR3 extends over 17 amino acids. V lost 1 base and J lost 4, with 19 bases in between. CDR3 protein: CASSLGNMGRGSTEAFF. DNA of the CDR3: TGTGCCAGCAGCTTAGGAAATATGGGAAGGGGGAGCACTGAAGCTTTCTTT.

This clone was detected only once. The rearrangement uses TRBV2 and TRBJ1-2; TRBD1 aligns across 10 bases. The CDR3 has 14 amino acids. The trim removed 4 bases at V and 8 bases at J, leaving 7 bases unmatched. Per the germline V gene, CDR1 is SNHLY and CDR2 is FYNNEI. This CDR3 is CASSAEGQGKGYTF. The CDR3 region has the DNA TGTGCCAGCAGTGCAGAGGGACAGGGGAAAGGCTACACCTTC.

V gene TRBV14 combines with J gene TRBJ2-6, with 7 nucleotides matching TRBD1. The trim removed 1 base at V and 0 bases at J, leaving 6 bases unmatched. The V gene's germline CDR1 is SGHDN and CDR2 FVKESK. CDR3 size: 18 residues. CDR3 bases: TGTGCCAGCAGCCAAGCCGGACAGGTGGGCTCTGGGGCCAACGTCCTGACTTTC. Amino acid sequence: CASSQAGQVGSGANVLTF.

The chain combines TRBV2 with TRBJ1-1; D is undetermined. The CDR3 is made up of 11 amino acids. CDR1 and CDR2 from the germline V gene are SNHLY and FYNNEI. V was pared by 6 bases and J by 6 bases, with 8 bases between. CDR3 DNA sequence: TGTGCCAGCAGGCCGGACTCTGAAGCTTTCTTT. The encoded protein is CASRPDSEAFF.

This clone was recorded a few times. V is TRBV29-1 and J is TRBJ2-5; 8 bases fit TRBD2. CDR3 length: 18 residues. Germline V lookup: CDR1 SQVTM, CDR2 ANQGSEA. The junction had 20 bases not matched to a gene; V was cut back by 4 bases and J by 4 bases. The CDR3 nucleotides read TGCAGCGTTGTTGCGGGACTAGGAACCCCAAACACGAGAGAGACCCAGTACTTC. Translated, it gives CSVVAGLGTPNTRETQYF.

This clone turned up a few times. The chain combines TRBV19 with TRBJ1-5; 7 bases line up with TRBD1. J was trimmed by 1 base and V by 3 bases; bases with no gene match: 3. CDR3 length: 15 residues. Per germline, CDR1 LNHDA and CDR2 SQIVND (reference sequence). Written as DNA, the CDR3 is TGTGCCAGTAGTATCGCAGGGGGAAGCAATCAGCCCCAGCATTTT. Its translation is CASSIAGGSNQPQHF.

In this sample, this clone is medium-sized (0.01 to 0.1%). V and J are TRBV6-1 and TRBJ1-5; 7 nucleotides line up with TRBD1. Germline V gene data show CDR1 as MNHNS and CDR2 as SASEGT. The junction had 8 bases not matched to a gene; V was cut back by 5 bases and J by 7 bases. The CDR3 has 14 residues. The CDR3: CASSSDRVGQPQHF. The CDR3 DNA follows: TGTGCCAGCAGTTCCGACAGGGTTGGGCAGCCCCAGCATTTT.

The genes are TRBV7-9 and TRBJ2-2, with 11 bases lining up with TRBD2. Germline V CDR1 and CDR2: SEHNR, FQNEAQ (reference sequence). This CDR3 spans 18 amino acids. J lost 4 bases, V lost 6 bases, and 13 bases had no gene match. The CDR3 region is CASRPLRIAGGPTGELFF. The CDR3, as DNA: TGTGCCAGCAGGCCTTTACGAATAGCGGGGGGGCCCACCGGGGAGCTGTTTTTT.